The clone carrying this T cell receptor beta chain was seen more than once but under ten times. TCRdb re-called the RT-PCR reads with MiXCR, one entry per CDR3 protein. The sample holds about 570,000 distinct CDR3 sequences, about 11% seen once. This sample was included in a study of response to subunit inactivated influenza vaccine. These data are also associated with another study on T cells expressing NK-cell markers. That source notes: Scientists made TCR beta cDNA using 5'RACE template switching with UMIs. Beta-chain profiling covered CD3+CD56+NKG2C+, CD3+CD56+NKG2C- and CD3+CD56-NKG2C+ sorted subsets. Dominant NKG2C+ clonotypes in a handful of donors made up about 1.0-7.0% of CD8+ T cells.

The receptor comes from a man aged 50-59 years who received an inactivated influenza vaccine. The material sequenced was PBMCs from blood, taken on the day of vaccination.

Here the CDR3 reads CAISVSGYQETQYF. CDR3 nucleotide sequence: TGTGCCATCAGCGTAAGCGGATACCAAGAGACCCAGTACTTC. The chain is built from TRBV10-3 and TRBJ2-5, with D tentatively TRBD2 (5 bases). Germline V gives CDR1 ENHRY, CDR2 SYGVKD. Trimming shortened V by 6 bases and J by 0 bases, and 11 bases separated the two germline ends. The length of the CDR3 is 14 residues.